This is a list of T cell receptor beta chains from one sample in a study of Ad26.COV2.S vaccination and SARS-CoV-2 variants. The assay was immunoSEQ multiplex PCR, and TCRdb's table has in-frame clones only and misses some. Of some 330,000 clones in the sample, almost 90% were seen once. This specimen was peripheral blood, taken in a trial of Ad26.COV2.S vaccine versus placebo. These receptors were taken from a person aged 18-65 years who received the Ad26.COV2.S COVID-19 vaccine or a placebo. Each CDR3 is given with its conserved first and last residue. D genes are given only for firm matches. Some rows have no size entry. The others give once, few or many, or a class for an expanded clone.

d_gene	v_gene	j_gene	abundance	CDR3nt	CDR3aa
TRBD1	TRBV6-5	TRBJ1-2	.	TGTGCCAGCAGGCTCGGACAGGAGTATGGCTACACCTTC	CASRLGQEYGYTF
TRBD2	TRBV19	TRBJ2-1	.	TGTGCCAGTAGTCCAGGGACTAGCGGAAATGAGCAGTTCTTC	CASSPGTSGNEQFF
.	TRBV12-3/TRBV12-4	TRBJ1-1	.	TGTGCCAGCAGTTTTGTGGGGGCTGGAGCTTTCTTT	CASSFVGAGAFF
TRBD1	TRBV18	TRBJ1-3	.	TGTGCCAGCTCACGAAAGACAGGGAGCTCTGGAAACACCATATATTTT	CASSRKTGSSGNTIYF
.	TRBV4-1	TRBJ1-2	.	TGCGCCAGCAGCCAAGAAAGTGTCGCAGATAACTATGGCTACACCTTC	CASSQESVADNYGYTF
.	TRBV19	TRBJ1-1	.	TGTGCCAGTAGTATGAGGGGCCGGACTTACACTGAAGCTTTCTTT	CASSMRGRTYTEAFF
.	TRBV18	TRBJ2-1	once	TGTGCCAGCTCACCACGTGAACTTGAGCAGTTCTTC	CASSPRELEQFF
.	TRBV6-5	TRBJ2-2	.	TGTGCCAGCAGTCCATACTTTGACACCGGGGAGCTGTTTTTT	CASSPYFDTGELFF
TRBD2	TRBV19	TRBJ2-3	.	TGTGCCAGTAAAAAGCGGGAGGGGAGGGATACGCAGTATTTT	CASKKREGRDTQYF
.	TRBV13	TRBJ2-1	.	TGTGCCAGCGTGAGGTTCAATGAGCAGTTCTTC	CASVRFNEQFF
TRBD1	TRBV6-5	TRBJ1-2	.	TGTGCCAGTTCCCGGGACAGGGGGCTGGGTGGCTACACCTTC	CASSRDRGLGGYTF
.	TRBV6-6	TRBJ1-2	.	TGTGCCAGCGAGAGGTCTGGTGGCTACACCTTC	CASERSGGYTF
TRBD2	TRBV19	TRBJ2-1	.	TGTGCCAGTAGTAGTGTGGCTAGCGGGGGGGCCTACAATGAGCAGTTCTTC	CASSSVASGGAYNEQFF
.	TRBV19	TRBJ1-2	once	TGTGCCAGTACTGTTGGGCAGTACTATGGCTACACCTTC	CASTVGQYYGYTF
.	TRBV5-4	TRBJ2-7	.	TGTGCCAGCAGCTCCCCGCGCGGGACAGCGTCTACCGAGCAGTACTTC	CASSSPRGTASTEQYF
TRBD1	TRBV18	TRBJ1-3	.	TGTGCCAGCTCACCGAAACTAACAGGGGCTGGAAACACCATATATTTT	CASSPKLTGAGNTIYF
.	TRBV4-3	TRBJ1-1	.	TGCGCCAGCAGCCAAGAATTGTCAGGTACTGAAGCTTTCTTT	CASSQELSGTEAFF
TRBD1	TRBV30	TRBJ1-1	.	TGTGCCTGGAGTAGCGGCGGGACAGGGAACACTGAAGCTTTCTTT	CAWSSGGTGNTEAFF
.	TRBV3-1/TRBV3-2	TRBJ2-3	.	TGTGCCAGCAGCCAAGATCAGGCCCCACTCACAGATACGCAGTATTTT	CASSQDQAPLTDTQYF
.	TRBV7-9	TRBJ1-1	.	TGTGCCAGCAGCCCCTCTGATCCTGAAGCTTTCTTT	CASSPSDPEAFF
.	TRBV18	TRBJ1-1	.	TGTGCCAGCTCACCATTAAGCGCGGGGACTGAAGCTTTCTTT	CASSPLSAGTEAFF
TRBD1	TRBV5-1	TRBJ2-3	.	TGCGCCAGCAGCTTGCCTAGGGGGCCAGGGGAGCATACGCAGTATTTT	CASSLPRGPGEHTQYF
.	TRBV6-5	TRBJ1-1	few	TGTGCCAGCAGAGACCGGACCATGAACACTGAAGCTTTCTTT	CASRDRTMNTEAFF
.	TRBV19	TRBJ1-2	.	TGTGCCAGTAGTATTGATCTTGGGGGGATAGAAGGTGGCTACACCTTC	CASSIDLGGIEGGYTF
.	TRBV30	TRBJ1-2	.	TGTGCCTGGAGTCGGGATTACTATGGCTACACCTTC	CAWSRDYYGYTF
.	TRBV6-4	TRBJ2-2	.	TGTGCCAGCAGTGAACAAATAGGGGCCGCCGGGGAGCTGTTTTTT	CASSEQIGAAGELFF
TRBD2	TRBV5-5	TRBJ2-3	.	TGTGCCAGCAGCTCACAGCGGGAGGATATCACAGATACGCAGTATTTT	CASSSQREDITDTQYF
.	TRBV5-1	TRBJ2-5	.	TGCGCCAGCACCCTCGACAGGACCCAAGAGACCCAGTACTTC	CASTLDRTQETQYF
.	TRBV5-1	TRBJ2-1	.	TGCGCCAGCAAAGGACAGAGAAGCTCCTACAATGAGCAGTTCTTC	CASKGQRSSYNEQFF
.	TRBV21-1	TRBJ2-7	.	TGTGCCAGCAGTCCTAAGTGGACAGGGACCCACGAGCAGTACTTC	CASSPKWTGTHEQYF
.	TRBV4-2	TRBJ2-1	.	TGTGCCAGCAGCCAAGATTTGTGGCTGCTTACGAATGAGCAGTTCTTC	CASSQDLWLLTNEQFF
.	TRBV19	TRBJ1-4	.	TGTGCCAGTAGTCCCCCCTGGGCCCCCGCTGAAAAACTGTTTTTT	CASSPPWAPAEKLFF
TRBD1	TRBV6-1	TRBJ2-1	.	TGTGCCAGCAGTGAAGCTGTTGGACAGGTATCCTACAATGAGCAGTTCTTC	CASSEAVGQVSYNEQFF
.	TRBV7-9	TRBJ1-2	.	TGTGCCAGCAGCTTCGTAGGAGGGACGTATGGTGGCACCTTC	CASSFVGGTYGGTF
.	TRBV11-3	TRBJ2-1	.	TGTGCCAGCAGCGTAGACAAAGTTTCCCCCTACAATGAGCAGTTCTTC	CASSVDKVSPYNEQFF
.	TRBV7-9	TRBJ2-5	.	TGTGCCAGCAGCCCCCTTCCTTACGAGGGTACTCAGACCCAGTACTTC	CASSPLPYEGTQTQYF
.	TRBV27	TRBJ2-3	.	TGTGCCAGCAGTTTAGTGGGGACAGATACGCAGTATTTT	CASSLVGTDTQYF
TRBD2	TRBV11-2	TRBJ2-3	.	TGTGCCAGCAGTCCGGGCGCGGGAGGAGGTGATACGCAGTATTTT	CASSPGAGGGDTQYF
TRBD1	TRBV30	TRBJ1-3	.	TGTGCCTGGGACCCGGGACAGGGAAGGGCACATGGAAACACCATATATTTT	CAWDPGQGRAHGNTIYF
.	TRBV5-1	TRBJ2-1	.	TGCGCCAGCAGCTTGGGGGTAGGGGTTTCCTACAATGAGCAGTTCTTC	CASSLGVGVSYNEQFF
.	TRBV5-3	TRBJ1-1	.	TGTGCCAGAAGCTTGGCCAACCGGGCGGGGTGCACTGAAGCTTTCTTT	CARSLANRAGCTEAFF
TRBD2	TRBV19	TRBJ2-1	few	TGTGCCAGTAGTAGGCTATCGCTCGGGACTAGCCGATCCACCCTTACGGGTGAGCAGTTCTTC	CASSRLSLGTSRSTLTGEQFF
.	TRBV1	TRBJ2-3	.	TGCACCAGCAGCCAAGAAGGGGTTAGGACTCCGCCATCAAGAGATACGCAGTATTTT	CTSSQEGVRTPPSRDTQYF
TRBD2	TRBV7-2	TRBJ2-5	.	TGTGCCAGCAGTTACCCCCCGGGGGGGTGGCAAGAGACCCAGTACTTC	CASSYPPGGWQETQYF
TRBD1	TRBV5-1	TRBJ1-6	.	TGCGCCAGCAGACATGACAGGGTTAGAAATTCACCCCTCCACTTT	CASRHDRVRNSPLHF
TRBD1	TRBV13	TRBJ1-1	.	TGTGCCAGCAGCTCGACAGGGATTGAAGCTTTCTTT	CASSSTGIEAFF
TRBD1	TRBV7-2	TRBJ2-2	.	TGTGCCAGCAGCAGGACAGGGGGCGAGGCCGGGGAGCTGTTTTTT	CASSRTGGEAGELFF
.	TRBV18	TRBJ2-6	.	TGTGCCAGCGCCGGTAAAGCTGGGGCCAACGTCCTGACTTTC	CASAGKAGANVLTF
.	TRBV6-5	TRBJ2-5	.	TGTGCCAGCAGTATGGACCCGGGGTACCAAGAGACCCAGTACTTC	CASSMDPGYQETQYF
.	TRBV5-1	TRBJ1-1	.	TGCGCCAGCAGCCCCTGGGGGGCGGCCATGAACACTGAAGCTTTCTTT	CASSPWGAAMNTEAFF
.	TRBV7-6	TRBJ2-6	.	TGTGCCAGCAGCTTAGCCACAGGGATTATTAGCTCTGGGGCCAACGTCCTGACTTTC	CASSLATGIISSGANVLTF
.	TRBV28	TRBJ1-6	few	TGTGCCAGCAGTTTGGGTGAGGGTTCACCCCTCCACTTT	CASSLGEGSPLHF
TRBD1	TRBV5-1	TRBJ1-1	.	TGCGCCAGCAGCTTGGAGGGGGCGCGTTGGACTGAAGCTTTCTTT	CASSLEGARWTEAFF
.	TRBV7-6	TRBJ2-1	.	TGTGCCAGCAGCTCCGCGGACAGTTACAATGAGCAGTTCTTC	CASSSADSYNEQFF
.	TRBV12-3/TRBV12-4	TRBJ2-1	.	TGTGCCAGCAGTTCCGGCTGGGATGAGCAGTTCTTC	CASSSGWDEQFF
.	TRBV28	TRBJ2-4	.	TGTGCCAGCAGTCCGACCGTAGCCAAAAACATTCAGTACTTC	CASSPTVAKNIQYF
.	TRBV5-6	TRBJ1-2	few	TGTGCCAGCAGCTCCGGACAAAAGGGGGATGGCTACACCTTC	CASSSGQKGDGYTF
.	TRBV12-5	TRBJ1-6	.	TGTGCTAGTGGTTTGAGGATAAGCTCCTATAATTCACCCCTCCACTTT	CASGLRISSYNSPLHF
.	TRBV7-3	TRBJ2-1	.	TGTGCCAGCAGCCGCTCGGCGGCGAACTACAATGAGCAGTTCTTC	CASSRSAANYNEQFF
TRBD1	TRBV29-1	TRBJ2-1	once	TGCAGCGTTGACGGAGTTTCAGGACAGGGATACTACAATGAGCAGTTCTTC	CSVDGVSGQGYYNEQFF